The 28 T cell receptor beta chains in this list originate from one sample, sequenced in a study of shared clonotypes between healthy human individuals. Naive-designated CD8 cells lacked CD45RO, were positively enriched for CCR7, and omitted terminally differentiated effector memory CD45RA+ cells. This table comes from immunoSEQ multiplex PCR, and its TCRdb copy is limited to in-frame clones, with some not included. This table holds about 2 million clones, just under 95% found once. Sequencing used naive CD8+ T cells sorted from blood. The source of these receptors is a man younger than 35 in good health.

This clone was picked up one time. V and J are TRBV9 and TRBJ1-3, with D maybe TRBD1 (6 bases). The CDR3 is made up of 14 amino acids. Germline V gives CDR1 SGDLS, CDR2 YYNGEE. Trimming shortened V by 4 bases and J by 4 bases, and 12 bases separated the two germline ends. CDR3 loop: CASSRTGYGNTIYF. DNA of the CDR3: TGTGCCAGCAGCAGAACAGGGTACGGAAACACCATATATTTT.

This rearrangement joins TRBV27 to TRBJ2-7; TRBD2 matches 9 bases. With 2 bases clipped from V and 6 bases from J, the junction kept 5 bases outside the gene matches. This CDR3 region has 14 residues. CDR1 and CDR2 from the germline V gene are MNHEY and SMNVEV (reference sequence). In DNA, the CDR3 is TGTGCCAGCAGTTTAGCGGGAGGGCCCAGCGAGCAGTACTTC. Encoded protein: CASSLAGGPSEQYF.

The CDR3 protein is CASSLKYTGELFF. The CDR3 DNA reads TGTGCCAGCAGCCTCAAGTACACCGGGGAGCTGTTTTTT. This chain uses TRBV14 with TRBJ2-2; D uncertain. Per the germline V gene, CDR1 is SGHDN and CDR2 is FVKESK. V lost 4 bases, J lost 3 bases, and 6 bases lay in between. This CDR3 contains 13 residues. Supplemented by reference TRBV14 and TRBJ2-2, the full variable domain reads EAGVTQFPSHSVIEKGQTVTLRCDPISGHDNLYWYRRVMGKEIKFLLHFVKESKQDESGMPNNRFLAERTGGTYSTLKVQPAELEDSGVYFCASSLKYTGELFFGEGSRLTVL.

The chain carries TRBV28 and TRBJ2-7; 10 bases are shared with TRBD1. V shed 2 bases and J 6 bases; nucleotides not matched to a gene: 10. This CDR3 region has 16 residues. Germline V gives CDR1 MDHEN, CDR2 SYDVKM. The CDR3 nucleotides are TGTGCCAGCAGTTTAGCCGGGACAGGGGAAGCGAGCGAGCAGTACTTC. As protein: CASSLAGTGEASEQYF.

This chain connects TRBV6-5 to TRBJ1-4; 9 nucleotides align to TRBD1. Trimming at V came to 7 bases and at J to 5 bases, leaving 8 bases not matched to a gene. The germline gives CDR1 MNHEY, CDR2 SVGAGI. This CDR3 region has 15 residues. The CDR3, as DNA: TGTGCCAGCACCCTGACAGGGGGAACCAATGAAAAACTGTTTTTT. Encoded protein: CASTLTGGTNEKLFF.

This chain joins TRBV19 and TRBJ1-1, with D unresolved. The CDR3 contains 13 residues. Trimming cost V 5 bases and J 5 bases, with 12 bases left between them. From germline, CDR1 is LNHDA and CDR2 SQIVND (reference sequence). Written as DNA, the CDR3 is TGTGCCAGTAGTTTAGGGTTGTGGACTGAAGCTTTCTTT. As protein: CASSLGLWTEAFF.

The chain carries TRBV15 and TRBJ2-2, with 14 nucleotides matching TRBD2. In germline, CDR1 is LNHNV, CDR2 YYDKDF (reference sequence). J was trimmed by 3 bases and V by 4 bases; bases with no gene match: 1. This CDR3 region has 16 residues. CDR3 region: CATSTGLAGDTGELFF. The CDR3 coding sequence is TGTGCCACCAGCACGGGACTAGCGGGAGACACCGGGGAGCTGTTTTTT.

This sequence joins TRBV19 and TRBJ1-5; D gene uncertain. Per the germline V gene, CDR1 is LNHDA and CDR2 is SQIVND (reference sequence). Trimming shortened V by 8 bases and J by 1 base, and 9 bases separated the two germline ends. The CDR3 sequence is 13 residues long. Written as DNA, the CDR3 is TGTGCCAGTTTGGGCGGAAGCAATCAGCCCCAGCATTTT. Its protein is CASLGGSNQPQHF.

This clone was detected only once. The chain has TRBV14 and TRBJ2-3; a possible D gene is TRBD2 (5 bases). The CDR3 runs 16 residues. Trimming cost V 0 bases and J 2 bases, with 12 bases left between them. In germline, CDR1 is SGHDN, CDR2 FVKESK. CDR3 bases: TGTGCCAGCAGCCAAGAGGAAGGAGGCCCCACAGATACGCAGTATTTT. Translation: CASSQEEGGPTDTQYF.

V gene TRBV29-1 combines with J gene TRBJ1-1; no definite D call. This CDR3 has 14 amino acids. V dropped 6 bases and J dropped 2 bases, with 16 bases sitting between them. The V gene's germline CDR1 is SQVTM and CDR2 ANQGSEA. The CDR3 sequence is CSVIGYGGNTEAFF. The CDR3 region has the DNA TGCAGCGTGATAGGGTATGGCGGAAACACTGAAGCTTTCTTT.

The CDR3 nucleotides read TGCAGCGTTTTGATTGGAGCTTACGAGCAGTACTTC. Translating it yields CSVLIGAYEQYF. The J gene is TRBJ2-7, the V gene TRBV29-1; unclear D gene. This CDR3 has 12 amino acids. Germline CDR1 is SQVTM and CDR2 is ANQGSEA. V gave up 5 bases and J gave up 4 bases, with 12 bases separating them.

The rearrangement uses TRBV13 and TRBJ2-2; perhaps TRBD2 as D (6 bases). V lost 3 bases to trimming and J lost 3 bases, with 14 bases between them. In germline, CDR1 is PRHDT, CDR2 FYEKMQ (reference sequence). The CDR3 is 16 amino acids. CDR3 nucleotide sequence: TGTGCCAGCAGCTTCCAGTCTACGGGGGACACCGGGGAGCTGTTTTTT. This translates into CASSFQSTGDTGELFF. Using reference TRBV13 and TRBJ2-2 for the parts outside the CDR3, the full variable domain is AAGVIQSPRHLIKEKRETATLKCYPIPRHDTVYWYQQGPGQDPQFLISFYEKMQSDKGSIPDRFSAQQFSDYHSELNMSSLELGDSALYFCASSFQSTGDTGELFFGEGSRLTVL.

This clone was observed a few times. The chain carries TRBV4-1 and TRBJ1-1, with a weak D call TRBD1 (5 bases). CDR1 is MGHRA and CDR2 is YSYEKL in the germline V gene. Trimming left V 4 bases short and J 4 bases short, with 10 bases between. CDR3 length: 13 residues. The CDR3 DNA follows: TGCGCCAGCAGCCGACAGACCGGCACTGAAGCTTTCTTT. Translating it yields CASSRQTGTEAFF.

This chain links TRBV10-3 with TRBJ1-1; D perhaps matches TRBD1 (5 bases). Germline V CDR1 and CDR2: ENHRY, SYGVKD. Trimming removed 7 bases at V and 1 base at J, with 10 bases between. The CDR3 is made up of 13 amino acids. CDR3 sequence: CAINLGQNTEAFF. The CDR3 nucleotides read TGTGCCATCAACCTCGGACAGAACACTGAAGCTTTCTTT.

The chain couples TRBV6-6 to TRBJ1-6, with D uncertain. Per the germline V gene, CDR1 is MNHNY and CDR2 is SVGAGI (reference sequence). This CDR3 has 16 amino acids. V was cut by 4 bases and J by 0 bases, with 10 bases left in between. CDR3 amino acids: CASSLSGSSYNSPLHF. In DNA form, the CDR3 reads TGTGCCAGCAGTTTAAGTGGGAGCTCCTATAATTCACCCCTCCACTTT.

The chain couples TRBV19 to TRBJ1-4, with 8 bases identical to TRBD1. Germline V CDR1 and CDR2: LNHDA, SQIVND (reference sequence). V trimming: 8 bases; J trimming: 7 bases; junction bases outside the gene matches: 12. The CDR3 consists of 15 residues. The CDR3 protein is CASVGTGIRGEKLFF. The CDR3 nucleotides are TGTGCCAGTGTGGGGACAGGCATCAGGGGTGAAAAACTGTTTTTT.

This sequence joins TRBV5-6 and TRBJ2-1; 10 bases match TRBD2. V shed 4 bases, J shed 8 bases, and the junction held 15 bases outside the gene matches. The CDR3 spans 17 residues. The V gene's germline CDR1 is SGHDT and CDR2 YYEEEE. CDR3 coding DNA: TGTGCCAGCAGCCCCCGGACTAGCGGACTTATGGGGGATGAGCAGTTCTTC. This gives the protein CASSPRTSGLMGDEQFF. Using reference TRBV5-6 and TRBJ2-1 for the parts outside the CDR3, the full variable domain is DAGVTQSPTHLIKTRGQQVTLRCSPKSGHDTVSWYQQALGQGPQFIFQYYEEEERQRGNFPDRFSGHQFPNYSSELNVNALLLGDSALYLCASSPRTSGLMGDEQFFGPGTRLTVL.

The sample holds one count of this clone. V and J are TRBV6-5 and TRBJ2-2, with unresolved D. V was shortened by 8 bases and J by 4 bases, with 11 bases between the two germline ends. The germline CDR1 and CDR2 sequences are MNHEY and SVGAGI. This CDR3 has 13 residues. CDR3: CASEAVVTGELFF. The CDR3 DNA reads TGTGCCAGCGAGGCGGTCGTCACCGGGGAGCTGTTTTTT.

The chain employs TRBV27 and TRBJ1-2, with 9 nucleotides matching TRBD1. The CDR3 consists of 14 residues. V lost 4 bases to trimming and J lost 8 bases; unmatched junction nucleotides: 8. Germline CDR1 MNHEY, CDR2 SMNVEV (reference sequence). CDR3 nucleotide sequence: TGTGCCAGCAGTTCGTCCGGGACAGGGAACGGCTACACCTTC. Translation: CASSSSGTGNGYTF.

On this clone itself: At one of its ends the junction is not consistent with the germline gene, which may arise from a read error. Within the sample, other DNA sequences also encode this same CDR3. The rearrangement joins TRBV7-7 to TRBJ2-5; D perhaps matches TRBD2 (6 bases). This CDR3 is 13 amino acids long. Germline V gives CDR1 SSHAT, CDR2 FNYEAQ (reference sequence). CDR3 amino acids: CASSLAVQETQYF. The DNA for the CDR3 is TGTGCTAGCAGCTTAGCGGTCCAAGAGACCCAGTACTTC.

V is TRBV7-9 and J is TRBJ2-7; D perhaps matches TRBD1 (6 bases). This CDR3 contains 16 residues. From germline, CDR1 is SEHNR and CDR2 FQNEAQ (reference sequence). The ends were cut back, 0 bases at V and 5 bases at J, with 17 bases in the middle. CDR3 nucleotides: TGTGCCAGCAGCTTAGCCCAGGGGTCGATTCTGGACGAGCAGTACTTC. Its protein is CASSLAQGSILDEQYF.

About this clone itself: Within the sample, other DNA sequences also encode this same CDR3. This chain uses TRBV11-2 with TRBJ2-5, with D perhaps matching TRBD2 (6 bases). From germline, CDR1 is SGHAT and CDR2 FQNNGV. This CDR3 contains 13 residues. The germline V and J ends were trimmed by 5 bases and 5 bases, with 12 bases remaining between them. The CDR3 sequence is CASSLGGGETQYF. Here the CDR3 DNA reads TGTGCCAGCAGCCTCGGGGGTGGCGAGACCCAGTACTTC.

The chain recombines TRBV11-2 with TRBJ2-7, with D uncertain. Trimming pared 5 bases from V and 2 bases from J, leaving 4 bases between. The CDR3 totals 11 residues. Germline CDR1 reads SGHAT; CDR2 reads FQNNGV. CDR3 protein: CASSAPYEQYF. In DNA, the CDR3 is TGTGCCAGCAGCGCTCCCTACGAGCAGTACTTC.

The chain couples TRBV27 to TRBJ1-3, with TRBD1 as a possible D gene (6 bases). This CDR3 spans 13 amino acids. Looked up from germline, CDR1 is MNHEY and CDR2 is SMNVEV (reference sequence). The ends were cut back, 2 bases at V and 9 bases at J, with 11 bases in the middle. As DNA, the CDR3 is TGTGCCAGCAGTTTAACTCCGGGGGCCACCATATATTTT. This gives the protein CASSLTPGATIYF.

The chain employs TRBV5-6 and TRBJ2-7; no firm D call. Per germline, CDR1 SGHDT and CDR2 YYEEEE. This CDR3 is 14 amino acids long. Between the trimmed V and J ends, which lost 3 bases and 2 bases, there was a span of 12 bases. In DNA, the CDR3 is TGTGCCAGCAGCTACACTGGAATCCCCTACGAGCAGTACTTC. Protein sequence: CASSYTGIPYEQYF. Full variable domain (outside the CDR3, taken from reference TRBV5-6 and TRBJ2-7): DAGVTQSPTHLIKTRGQQVTLRCSPKSGHDTVSWYQQALGQGPQFIFQYYEEEERQRGNFPDRFSGHQFPNYSSELNVNALLLGDSALYLCASSYTGIPYEQYFGPGTRLTVT.

The rearrangement uses TRBV9 and TRBJ2-5, with 10 bases lining up with TRBD2. Trimming removed 6 bases from V and 0 bases from J; junction bases left unmatched: 5. The CDR3 spans 15 residues. CDR1 is SGDLS and CDR2 is YYNGEE in the germline V gene. CDR3 sequence reads: CASTTSGTYQETQYF. CDR3 DNA sequence: TGTGCCAGCACCACTAGCGGGACCTACCAAGAGACCCAGTACTTC.

This clone was seen just once. The DNA for the CDR3 is TGCGCCAGCAGCTCGGCGGACAGGGCAATAGACACAGATACGCAGTATTTT. Its protein product is CASSSADRAIDTDTQYF. The V call is TRBV5-1, the J call TRBJ2-3; the match to TRBD1 covers 8 bases. With V trimmed by 3 bases and J by 2 bases, 11 bases remained unmatched. Germline V gives CDR1 SGHRS, CDR2 YFSETQ. CDR3 length equals 17 residues.

The CDR3 protein is CSVTDRGTNTGELFF. The CDR3 nucleotides read TGCAGCGTTACCGACAGGGGAACGAACACCGGGGAGCTGTTTTTT. The chain carries TRBV29-1 and TRBJ2-2; 8 bases map to TRBD1. Germline V lookup: CDR1 SQVTM, CDR2 ANQGSEA. CDR3 size: 15 residues. With V trimmed by 5 bases and J by 0 bases, 5 bases remained unmatched.